Listed below are T cell receptor beta chains from one sample, sequenced in a study of OX40 agonist ivuxolimab in advanced cancers. Profiled with immunoSEQ multiplex PCR; TCRdb holds only in-frame clones, not every one. In the table there are 50,000 to 65,000 clones, over 75% of which are singletons. Source: CD4+ or CD8+ T cells sorted from blood, taken in a trial of the OX40 agonist ivuxolimab. These receptors originate from an adult with an advanced solid tumor such as melanoma, head and neck, liver or kidney cancer. Each CDR3 is given with its conserved first and last residue. The D gene is left open where the match is weak. Expanded clones are given a class, and other clones once, few, many or no size at all.

TRBV5-5	TRBJ2-3	few	TRBD2	TGTGCCAGCAGCTTGGCCCGACTAGCGGGGTATCGAAAAACCACAGATACGCAGTATTTT	CASSLARLAGYRKTTDTQYF
TRBV6-4	TRBJ2-1	-	-	TGTGCCAGCAGTGACTCGATTTTTCAGGGACGCAATGAGCAGTTCTTC	CASSDSIFQGRNEQFF
TRBV5-6	TRBJ1-1	-	TRBD1	TGTGCCAGCAGCTGGGACAGGACTGAAGCTTTCTTT	CASSWDRTEAFF
TRBV7-8	TRBJ2-1	few	TRBD1	TGTGCCAGCAGCCCTAAAAGGACAGGGGGCGATGAGCAGTTCTTC	CASSPKRTGGDEQFF
TRBV19	TRBJ2-7	-	-	TGTGCCAGTAGTATAGACCCCGCCTACGAGCAGTACTTC	CASSIDPAYEQYF
TRBV6-6	TRBJ1-4	few	-	TGTGCCAGCAGTCAGGACATTTTCGAAAAACTGTTTTTT	CASSQDIFEKLFF
TRBV7-6	TRBJ1-4	-	-	TGTGCCAGCAGCTCGATCAGGGAAACTAATGAAAAACTGTTTTTT	CASSSIRETNEKLFF
TRBV6-1	TRBJ2-3	-	TRBD1	TGTGCCAGCAGTGACGGACAGGGCCGCGGCACAGATACGCAGTATTTT	CASSDGQGRGTDTQYF
TRBV18	TRBJ2-2	-	-	TGTGCCAGCTCACCACTCCGTGGCAGCCCCACCGGGGAGCTGTTTTTT	CASSPLRGSPTGELFF
TRBV27	TRBJ2-7	-	TRBD1	TGTGCCAGCAGCCCCGGGACAGCTAACTACGAGCAGTACTTC	CASSPGTANYEQYF
TRBV19	TRBJ1-4	once	TRBD1	TGTGCCAGTCGGGACAGAGCTAATGAAAAACTGTTTTTT	CASRDRANEKLFF
TRBV5-4	TRBJ1-2	-	-	TGTGCCAGCAGCAGAGTTACAGGGATTGTCGGCTACACCTTC	CASSRVTGIVGYTF
TRBV5-1	TRBJ1-2	-	-	TGCGCCAGCAGCTTGGGCGTTCCCAGGGCTAATGGCTACACCTTC	CASSLGVPRANGYTF
TRBV6-5	TRBJ2-7	-	TRBD2	TGTGCCAGCACCCCTCGGGGGGGACCGGGCTACGAGCAGTACTTC	CASTPRGGPGYEQYF
TRBV9	TRBJ2-3	-	TRBD1	TGTGCCAGCAGCGCGACAGGGTCCGACACAGATACGCAGTATTTT	CASSATGSDTDTQYF
TRBV6-5	TRBJ1-1	once	-	TGTGCCAGCAGTTATCATTCGTCGGGGGGGAACACTGAAGCTTTCTTT	CASSYHSSGGNTEAFF
TRBV6-1	TRBJ2-7	once	-	TGTGCCAGTAGTGAATTACCGGACAGCTACGAGCAGTACTTC	CASSELPDSYEQYF
TRBV18	TRBJ2-1	-	-	TGTGCCAGCTCACCATTACAGTCTTACAATGAGCAGTTCTTC	CASSPLQSYNEQFF
TRBV5-1	TRBJ1-5	once	-	TGCGCCAGCAGCTTGGAAGGCAGGCGCGATCAGCCCCAGCATTTT	CASSLEGRRDQPQHF
TRBV7-2	TRBJ2-2	once	-	TGTGCCAGCAGCTTAGAAGGGGGACCCGGGGAGCTGTTTTTT	CASSLEGGPGELFF
TRBV6-1	TRBJ2-2	-	-	TGTGCCAGCAGTGATTTGGTAACCGGGGAGCTGTTTTTT	CASSDLVTGELFF
TRBV9	TRBJ1-1	few	-	TGTGCCAGCAGTGAGGGGATGGACACTGAAGCTTTCTTT	CASSEGMDTEAFF
TRBV11-2	TRBJ2-5	-	TRBD2	TGTGCCAGCAGACCTTTAGCGGGGGGGCAAGAGACCCAGTACTTC	CASRPLAGGQETQYF